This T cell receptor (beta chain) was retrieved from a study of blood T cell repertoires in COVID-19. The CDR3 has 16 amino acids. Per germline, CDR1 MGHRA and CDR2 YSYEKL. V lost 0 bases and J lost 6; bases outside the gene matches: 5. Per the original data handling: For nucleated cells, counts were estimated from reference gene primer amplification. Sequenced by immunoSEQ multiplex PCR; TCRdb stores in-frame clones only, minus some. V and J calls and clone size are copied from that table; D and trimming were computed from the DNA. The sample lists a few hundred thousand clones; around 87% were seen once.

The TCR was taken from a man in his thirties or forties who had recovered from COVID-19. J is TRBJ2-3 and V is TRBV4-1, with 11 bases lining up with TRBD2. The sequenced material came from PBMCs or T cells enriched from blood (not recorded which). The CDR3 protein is CASSQDVSGGADTQYF. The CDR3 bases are TGCGCCAGCAGCCAAGACGTTAGCGGGGGGGCGGATACGCAGTATTTT.